Presented here are 29 T cell receptor beta chains from one specimen sequenced in a study of early T cells in non-severe SARS-CoV-2 infection. One entry per CDR3 protein results from TCRdb running MiXCR on the 5' RACE reads. The table lists about 110,000 distinct CDR3 sequences, roughly 12% of them singletons, with less than 3.5% in the top ten. Sequencing input: whole blood. Receptor source: an adult who was a healthcare worker with PCR-confirmed SARS-CoV-2 infection or an uninfected control (not recorded which).

This clonotype has ten or more counts. The rearrangement uses TRBV29-1 and TRBJ1-2; D uncertain. The CDR3 extends over 9 amino acids. Trimming took off 3 bases at V and 8 bases at J, with 4 bases between the two ends. Germline assignment: CDR1 SQVTM and CDR2 ANQGSEA. Written as DNA, the CDR3 is TGCAGCGTTGATAAAGGCTACACCTTC. Amino acid sequence: CSVDKGYTF.

This clonotype has a count of ten or more. V gene TRBV20-1 combines with J gene TRBJ1-6, with TRBD1 matching 9 bases. Germline lookup yields CDR1 DFQATT and CDR2 SNEGSKA (reference sequence). This CDR3 is 14 amino acids long. J was trimmed by 8 bases and V by 3 bases; bases with no gene match: 5. The CDR3 bases are TGCAGTGCTAGGCCGGGACAGGGCGATTCACCCCTCCACTTT. It codes for CSARPGQGDSPLHF.

The V and J genes are TRBV15 and TRBJ2-1; D might be TRBD2 (6 bases). This CDR3 is built from 14 residues. V lost 0 bases to trimming and J lost 10 bases, with 13 bases between them. Germline CDR1 and CDR2: LNHNV and YYDKDF (reference sequence). DNA for the CDR3: TGTGCCACCAGCAGAGATTCCGCTGGAGGGGAGCAGTTCTTC. Its translation: CATSRDSAGGEQFF.

This clonotype has just a few counts. The genes are TRBV5-4 and TRBJ1-1; D call uncertain. From germline, CDR1 is SGHNT and CDR2 YYREEE (reference sequence). Trimming stripped 1 base from V and 1 base from J, with 5 bases between. CDR3 length equals 13 residues. Here the CDR3 reads CASSLQPNTEAFF. The CDR3, as DNA: TGTGCCAGCAGCTTGCAACCGAACACTGAAGCTTTCTTT.

The CDR3 region is CASSLWDGGQETQYF. Here the CDR3 DNA reads TGTGCCAGCAGCTTATGGGACGGGGGGCAAGAGACCCAGTACTTC. The J gene is TRBJ2-5, the V gene TRBV7-3; TRBD2 agrees at 7 bases. The J segment lost 2 bases and the V segment lost 2 bases, leaving 5 bases of the junction unmatched. The CDR3 length is 15 residues. Germline values: CDR1 SGHTA, CDR2 FQGTGA.

In this sample, this clonotype turned up many times. The chain has TRBV2 and TRBJ2-3, with 7 bases lining up with TRBD1. This CDR3 has 14 amino acids. Trimming at V came to 7 bases and at J to 0 bases, leaving 4 bases not matched to a gene. CDR1 is SNHLY, CDR2 FYNNEI, per germline. In DNA, the CDR3 is TGTGCCAGCAAAGGGGGCATTAGCACAGATACGCAGTATTTT. As protein: CASKGGISTDTQYF.

The rearrangement uses TRBV6-6 and TRBJ2-1; D assignment may be TRBD1 or TRBD2 (6 bases each). CDR1 MNHNY and CDR2 SVGAGI come from the germline V gene (reference sequence). This CDR3 region has 12 residues. V was cut by 7 bases and J by 9 bases, with 13 bases left in between. In nucleotides, the CDR3 is TGTGCCAGCAACCAAAAGGGGGGTGAGCAGTTCTTC. It is translated as CASNQKGGEQFF.

This clonotype was found many times. This chain uses TRBV28 with TRBJ2-3; 11 bases align to TRBD1. V shed 3 bases, J shed 7 bases, and the junction held 6 bases outside the gene matches. This CDR3 region has 15 residues. Germline values: CDR1 MDHEN, CDR2 SYDVKM. The CDR3: CASSFGGQGGHTQYF. The CDR3 DNA is TGTGCCAGCAGTTTTGGGGGACAGGGGGGGCATACGCAGTATTTT.

The table lists this clonotype with a few counts. The chain couples TRBV4-2 to TRBJ2-2, with unresolved D. The CDR3 spans 14 residues. The germline gives CDR1 LGHNA, CDR2 YNFKEQ. Trimming removed 4 bases at V and 0 bases at J, with 6 bases between. The CDR3 DNA sequence: TGTGCCAGCAGCCTCCTCGCGAACACCGGGGAGCTGTTTTTT. It translates to CASSLLANTGELFF.

This rearrangement joins TRBV5-5 to TRBJ2-3, with D hard to call. This CDR3 spans 17 amino acids. V lost 4 bases and J 4 bases, leaving 22 bases between the germline ends. Looked up from germline, CDR1 is SGHKS and CDR2 is YYEKEE (reference sequence). CDR3 nucleotides: TGTGCCAGCAGCCATCATATCCGGGCCCCGTCCCCAGATACGCAGTATTTT. It codes for CASSHHIRAPSPDTQYF.

This clonotype occurred many times. The chain recombines TRBV13 with TRBJ2-7; 11 positions match TRBD2. From germline, CDR1 is PRHDT and CDR2 FYEKMQ (reference sequence). V lost 5 bases and J lost 0; bases outside the gene matches: 6. CDR3 size: 16 residues. CDR3: CASSRPGLAVSYEQYF. CDR3 nucleotides: TGTGCCAGCAGCAGACCGGGACTAGCGGTCTCCTACGAGCAGTACTTC.

A few counts support this clonotype. The chain couples TRBV19 to TRBJ2-1; D might be TRBD2 (5 bases). This CDR3 is 17 amino acids long. The V end lost 1 base, the J end lost 0 bases, and 13 bases lay between the germline ends. The germline V gene has CDR1 LNHDA and CDR2 SQIVND (reference sequence). The CDR3 loop is CASSIAPVGSSYNEQFF. CDR3 nucleotides: TGTGCCAGTAGTATAGCCCCAGTGGGGAGCTCCTACAATGAGCAGTTCTTC.

This clonotype appeared a few times. The genes are TRBV18 and TRBJ2-1, with 11 bases aligning to TRBD2. With V trimmed by 1 base and J by 0 bases, 2 bases remained unmatched. The CDR3 consists of 17 residues. CDR1 and CDR2 from the germline V gene are KGHSH and LQKENI. CDR3 in amino acids: CASSPLAGGSSYNEQFF. For the CDR3, the DNA is TGTGCCAGCTCACCACTAGCGGGGGGGAGCTCCTACAATGAGCAGTTCTTC.

This clonotype was recorded a few times. The V gene is TRBV27, the J gene TRBJ1-1, with D possibly being TRBD1 (6 bases). With 2 bases removed from V and 0 bases from J, the gap between germline ends came to 10 bases. The CDR3 runs 15 residues. The germline V gene has CDR1 MNHEY and CDR2 SMNVEV (reference sequence). CDR3 DNA sequence: TGTGCCAGCAGTTTAGGATGGGGGCTGAACACTGAAGCTTTCTTT. The encoded protein is CASSLGWGLNTEAFF.

The chain combines TRBV11-2 with TRBJ1-1; no firm D call. Per germline, CDR1 SGHAT and CDR2 FQNNGV. Trimming shortened V by 7 bases and J by 8 bases, and 14 bases separated the two germline ends. The CDR3 contains 12 residues. CDR3 residues: CASTSQGREAFF. CDR3 bases: TGTGCCAGCACCTCCCAAGGGAGAGAAGCTTTCTTT.

In its sample, this clonotype was seen many times. The gene calls are TRBV29-1 and TRBJ2-5, with a weak D call TRBD2 (5 bases). Germline loops: CDR1 SQVTM, CDR2 ANQGSEA. The CDR3 has 12 amino acids. Trimming pared 4 bases from V and 5 bases from J, leaving 11 bases between. The DNA of the CDR3 is TGCAGCGTTGTGGAGGTAGTCGAGACCCAGTACTTC. Translation: CSVVEVVETQYF. Based on the CDR3 plus reference TRBV29-1 and TRBJ2-5, the full variable domain is SAVISQKPSRDICQRGTSLTIQCQVDSQVTMMFWYRQQPGQSLTLIATANQGSEATYESGFVIDKFPISRPNLTFSTLTVSNMSPEDSSIYLCSVVEVVETQYFGPGTRLLVL.

The CDR3 loop is CASSLEGTGLCQPQHF. CDR3 coding DNA: TGTGCCAGCAGCTTGGAGGGAACAGGGCTGTGCCAGCCCCAGCATTTT. The gene calls are TRBV5-5 and TRBJ1-5; D may be TRBD1 (6 bases). From germline, CDR1 is SGHKS and CDR2 YYEKEE (reference sequence). The CDR3 spans 16 residues. V lost 0 bases and J lost 7, with 17 bases in between.

V usage is TRBV24-1 and J usage is TRBJ2-4, with 9 bases matching TRBD1. The germline CDR1 and CDR2 sequences are KGHDR and SFDVKD. The CDR3 sequence is 16 residues long. With V trimmed by 4 bases and J by 10 bases, 13 bases remained unmatched. The CDR3 nucleotides are TGTGCCACCAGTGAGGGCGGACAGGGGAATCACAAGATTCAGTACTTC. It is translated as CATSEGGQGNHKIQYF.

This clonotype was seen only a few times. The genes are TRBV20-1 and TRBJ2-3; 9 nucleotides agree with TRBD2. Germline lookup yields CDR1 DFQATT and CDR2 SNEGSKA (reference sequence). V gave up 3 bases and J gave up 7 bases; unmatched junction bases: 5. The CDR3 loop spans 13 amino acids. The CDR3 coding sequence is TGCAGTGCTAGGCGGGGGGGCCAGAATACGCAGTATTTT. This gives the protein CSARRGGQNTQYF.

The chain recombines TRBV30 with TRBJ2-4; 7 positions match TRBD1. V shed 1 base and J 9 bases; nucleotides not matched to a gene: 15. Germline-derived CDR1 and CDR2 are GTSNPN and SVGIG (reference sequence). The CDR3 has 16 residues. CDR3 region: CAWSASPTGRAGIQYF. The CDR3 bases are TGTGCCTGGAGTGCCTCTCCGACAGGGCGGGCGGGCATTCAGTACTTC.

This clonotype was detected only a few times. The V gene is TRBV28, the J gene TRBJ1-1; no firm D call. V was shortened by 3 bases and J by 6 bases, with 17 bases between the two germline ends. The CDR3 is made up of 15 amino acids. CDR1 and CDR2 from the germline V gene are MDHEN and SYDVKM. CDR3 sequence: CASSFPPTFRSEAFF. DNA of the CDR3: TGTGCCAGCAGTTTCCCTCCGACTTTCCGCTCTGAAGCTTTCTTT.

This clonotype was picked up many times. The V and J genes are TRBV11-2 and TRBJ2-3, with D unresolved. Germline CDR1 SGHAT, CDR2 FQNNGV. This CDR3 spans 15 amino acids. The V end lost 5 bases, the J end lost 4 bases, and 16 bases lay between the germline ends. CDR3 bases: TGTGCCAGCAGCGAACTTACAAGTCCATCAGATACGCAGTATTTT. Protein: CASSELTSPSDTQYF.

This clonotype was picked up one time. The rearrangement uses TRBV28 and TRBJ2-7; no definite D call. CDR3 length: 13 amino acids. Germline CDR1 reads MDHEN; CDR2 reads SYDVKM. V was trimmed by 6 bases and J by 6 bases, leaving 15 bases between them. As DNA, the CDR3 is TGTGCCAGCAGCCCTACACGGTTATGCGAGCAGTACTTC. It encodes CASSPTRLCEQYF. Complete variable domain (other parts from reference TRBV28 and TRBJ2-7): DVKVTQSSRYLVKRTGEKVFLECVQDMDHENMFWYRQDPGLGLRLIYFSYDVKMKEKGDIPEGYSVSREKKERFSLILESASTNQTSMYLCASSPTRLCEQYFGPGTRLTVT.

The chain joins TRBV5-5 to TRBJ2-7, with TRBD2 matching 12 bases. Trimming at V came to 4 bases and at J to 7 bases, leaving 12 bases not matched to a gene. The CDR3 runs 16 residues. The germline V gene encodes CDR1 SGHKS and CDR2 YYEKEE (reference sequence). This chain's CDR3 is CASSGDVGLAGPEQYF. CDR3 sequence (DNA): TGTGCCAGCAGCGGGGACGTCGGACTAGCGGGACCGGAGCAGTACTTC.

This clonotype was seen only once. The chain joins TRBV29-1 to TRBJ2-5; no clear D gene. CDR3 length: 11 amino acids. Trimming removed 2 bases at V and 5 bases at J, with 6 bases between. Germline values: CDR1 SQVTM, CDR2 ANQGSEA. CDR3 in DNA: TGCAGCGTTGAAATAGTGGAGACCCAGTACTTC. Translation: CSVEIVETQYF.

This clonotype showed up just a few times. V usage is TRBV12-3 or TRBV12-4 and J usage is TRBJ1-5; D uncertain. Trimming shortened V by 6 bases and J by 2 bases, and 11 bases separated the two germline ends. CDR3 length: 14 amino acids. In nucleotides, the CDR3 is TGTGCCAGCAGGGCTGGAACAGGCAATCAGCCCCAGCATTTT. Residues: CASRAGTGNQPQHF.

This clonotype was found a few times. The chain carries TRBV21-1 and TRBJ1-2; the table gives TRBD1 as D, unverified against the DNA. TRBV21-1 is given as a pseudogene. The CDR3 sequence is 16 residues long. The chain's CDR3 is CASSTRPPPGGTGYTF. The CDR3 DNA reads TGTGCCAGCAGCACCCGGCCTCCCCCGGGGGGTACCGGCTACACCTTC.

This clonotype was seen a handful of times. The CDR3 DNA sequence: TGTGCCAGCAGCCCCCGGTCAGGGATGGAGCCCTACTACACCTTC. This encodes CASSPRSGMEPYYTF. V usage is TRBV11-2 and J usage is TRBJ1-2; a possible D gene is TRBD1 (5 bases). This CDR3 region has 15 residues. V lost 5 bases and J 10 bases, leaving 23 bases between the germline ends. Germline CDR1 is SGHAT and CDR2 is FQNNGV.

There are a few counts of this clonotype. This CDR3 reads CASSLGAANTGELFF. CDR3 nucleotides: TGCGCCAGCAGCTTAGGCGCGGCGAACACCGGGGAGCTGTTTTTT. The chain is built from TRBV5-1 and TRBJ2-2, with D hard to call. From germline, CDR1 is SGHRS and CDR2 YFSETQ. The CDR3 runs 15 residues. The germline V and J ends were trimmed by 2 bases and 0 bases, with 8 bases remaining between them. The entire variable domain, with the rest obtained from reference TRBV5-1 and TRBJ2-2, is as follows: KAGVTQTPRYLIKTRGQQVTLSCSPISGHRSVSWYQQTPGQGLQFLFEYFSETQRNKGNFPGRFSGRQFSNSRSEMNVSTLELGDSALYLCASSLGAANTGELFFGEGSRLTVL.